This T cell receptor beta chain was observed in a study of blood T cell repertoires in COVID-19. For the study at large: Samples of COVID-19 (acute and convalescent) were obtained from the United States, Italy and Spain.

How the authors handled the data: Scientists estimated how many nucleated cells there were by amplifying reference gene primers. Repertoires were generated with immunoSEQ multiplex PCR, while TCRdb's copy carries only in-frame clones and drops some. The V and J calls and clone size come from that table; D and trimming were worked out from the DNA. The table lists 350,000 or so clones, 88% of them singletons, with just over 1% in the top ten. Living in under 30 US areas, the participants were between roughly 18 and 90 years of age. Membership in each cohort depended on participant-reported clinical history. The CDR3 is made up of 16 amino acids. V lost 0 bases and J lost 2; bases outside the gene matches: 3. The germline CDR1 and CDR2 sequences are SGDLS and YYNGEE.

This chain joins TRBV9 and TRBJ2-5, with 11 positions matching TRBD2. The receptor was derived from a woman aged 25 to 45 who had been exposed to COVID-19. Sequences were obtained from PBMCs or T cells enriched from blood (not recorded which). The CDR3 sequence is CASSVGTSGGQETQYF. The CDR3 DNA is TGTGCCAGCAGCGTAGGTACTAGCGGGGGACAAGAGACCCAGTACTTC.